The rows below give T cell receptor beta chains drawn from one sample of a study of type 1 and type 2 diabetes patients. Each CDR3 protein gets one entry after TCRdb re-called the multiplex PCR reads with MiXCR. The sample holds 250,000 or so distinct CDR3 sequences, around 47% seen once. Sequenced material: peripheral blood mononuclear cells (PBMCs). These receptors were collected from a young man with type 2 diabetes. The CDR3 runs from the conserved cysteine through the conserved F or W.

j_call | v_call | cdr3_aa
TRBJ1-1 | TRBV6-6 | CASSPNTEAFF
TRBJ1-1 | TRBV7-2 | CASSSATGSGEAFF
TRBJ2-7 | TRBV30 | CASQTRGWAYEQYF
TRBJ1-1 | TRBV7-2 | CASSSDRVRTEAFF
TRBJ2-1 | TRBV12-3/TRBV12-4 | CASSPTSGNEQFF
TRBJ2-2 | TRBV24-1 | CATSDRPRTGELFF
TRBJ1-1 | TRBV28 | CASSFSGYTEAFF
TRBJ2-3 | TRBV20-1 | CSAPTRGTQYF
TRBJ2-7 | TRBV11-2 | CASSLTREGSEQYF
TRBJ2-7 | TRBV25-1 | CASSRGVAGELYF
- | TRBV4-1 | CASSQDLRQGTWGYTF
TRBJ2-7 | TRBV19 | CASSPTRGGFEQYF
TRBJ1-2 | TRBV7-8 | CASSMGQGANYGYTF
TRBJ2-7 | TRBV7-2 | CASSLRGMGDYEQYF
TRBJ1-1 | TRBV7-2 | CASSFGPTEAFF
TRBJ2-5 | TRBV28 | CASSIPHQETQYF
TRBJ2-3 | TRBV20-1 | CSAPGSAAPTDTQYF
TRBJ2-2 | TRBV5-1 | CASSLAARNTGELFF
TRBJ1-1 | TRBV29-1 | CSVVRQGNEAFF
TRBJ2-7 | TRBV12-3/TRBV12-4 | CASSLAVSGSYEQYF
TRBJ2-5 | TRBV4-2 | CASSQGGVAGVGETQYF
TRBJ2-2 | TRBV6-5 | CASSYFVGQTYTGELFF
TRBJ2-7 | TRBV30 | CAWRDASGTFEQYF
TRBJ1-5 | TRBV28 | CASSFVGGGLTTTQPQHF
TRBJ1-6 | TRBV5-1 | CASRTAYNSPLHF
TRBJ2-1 | TRBV7-8 | CASSSWSSGGAREQFF
TRBJ2-3 | TRBV7-2 | CASSFFGFTDTQYF
TRBJ2-1 | TRBV24-1 | CATSERTSGDEQFF
TRBJ1-1 | TRBV6-1 | CASSEQGLNTEAFF
TRBJ2-5 | TRBV7-8 | CASSGGALETQYF
TRBJ2-1 | TRBV9 | CASSVAWWNGPGNEQFF
- | TRBV20-1 | CSARLAGGGEQFF